This TCR beta chain was profiled in a study of Ad26.COV2.S vaccination and SARS-CoV-2 variants. TCRdb's copy holds only in-frame clones and misses some; the assay was immunoSEQ multiplex PCR. Of 180,000 or so clones in the sample, roughly nine tenths were seen once. General study results and limits: From the TCR breadth and depth analyses, total T cell responses may have been underestimated. Recipients of vaccine and of placebo showed similar breadth of their non-spike TCR repertoires. Higher spike-specific TCR breadth was found in vaccine recipients than in placebo recipients. The breadth of spike-specific CD8+ and CD4+ T cell responses after vaccination was reportedly substantial.

The CDR3 has 17 amino acids. Between the trimmed V and J ends, which lost 0 bases and 4 bases, there was a span of 17 bases. Germline V gene sequence: CDR1 SGHRS, CDR2 YFSETQ. Comments on this clone: Its cognate antigen is unknown.

The receptor comes from a human donor who had recovered from COVID-19. The chain couples TRBV5-1 to TRBJ2-1; tentative D call: TRBD2 (6 bases). The sequences come from peripheral blood, collected after recovery from COVID-19. CDR3 nucleotide sequence: TGCGCCAGCAGCTTGGGGACTAAGGCTTCGTCGTACAATGAGCAGTTCTTC. This sequence encodes CASSLGTKASSYNEQFF. Combining the CDR3 with reference TRBV5-1 and TRBJ2-1 gives the whole variable domain KAGVTQTPRYLIKTRGQQVTLSCSPISGHRSVSWYQQTPGQGLQFLFEYFSETQRNKGNFPGRFSGRQFSNSRSEMNVSTLELGDSALYLCASSLGTKASSYNEQFFGPGTRLTVL.